This T cell receptor (beta chain) originates from a study of human T cells and chemical hapten exposure. Study as a whole: Reading of the patch tests, which applied 0.01% DPC to the upper back, occurred at 6 days. Study-wide results and limits: With patch test score, the counts of PT1 expanded TCRs showed a positive correlation.

TCRdb fed the RACE reads into MiXCR, producing one record per CDR3 protein. This table holds roughly 84,000 distinct CDR3 sequences, 8.5% to 12% found once. This clonotype was recorded many times. Its matching antigen is unknown. The ends were cut back, 6 bases at V and 6 bases at J, with 14 bases in the middle. The CDR3 length is 13 residues. Time point indicated: patch test 2, 6 weeks after DPC sensitization. Treatment: therapeutic diphenylcyclopropenone sensitization with weekly scalp DPC. This specimen consisted of whole blood, obtained in connection with sensitization to the hapten diphenylcyclopropenone (DPC). V is TRBV12-3 or TRBV12-4 and J is TRBJ1-1, with a weak D call TRBD1 (6 bases). The receptor was derived from a woman aged 45-60 years with alopecia areata. Some clones in this sample may be carry-over from other donors' samples. This chain's CDR3 is CASRLGTIAEAFF. The CDR3 coding sequence is TGTGCCAGCAGACTCGGGACAATCGCTGAAGCTTTCTTT.